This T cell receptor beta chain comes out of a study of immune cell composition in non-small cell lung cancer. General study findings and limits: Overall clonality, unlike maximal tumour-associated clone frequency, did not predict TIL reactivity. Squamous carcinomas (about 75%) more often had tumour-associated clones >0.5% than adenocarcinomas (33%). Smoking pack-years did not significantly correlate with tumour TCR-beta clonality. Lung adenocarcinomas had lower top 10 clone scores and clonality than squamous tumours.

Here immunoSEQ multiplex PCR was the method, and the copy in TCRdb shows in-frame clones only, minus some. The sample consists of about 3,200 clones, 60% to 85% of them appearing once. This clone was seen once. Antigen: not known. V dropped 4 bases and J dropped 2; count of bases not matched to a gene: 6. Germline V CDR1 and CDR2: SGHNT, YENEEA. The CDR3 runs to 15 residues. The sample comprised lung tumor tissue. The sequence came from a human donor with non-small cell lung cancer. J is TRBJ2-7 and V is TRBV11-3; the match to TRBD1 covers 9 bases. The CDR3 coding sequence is TGTGCCAGCAGCTACTCCCGGACAGGGGCCTACGAGCAGTACTTC. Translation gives CASSYSRTGAYEQYF.